The 9 T cell receptor beta chains below all came from one sample that was sequenced in a study of patients and donors after allogeneic stem cell transplantation. MiXCR was run by TCRdb on the RT-PCR reads, yielding one entry per CDR3 protein. Of fewer than 180,000 distinct CDR3 sequences listed, 37% are singletons. The material sequenced was blood, either unsorted or a sorted T cell fraction (not recorded which). Receptors originate from a human donor who was either an allogeneic HSCT recipient or a stem cell or donor lymphocyte infusion donor (not recorded which). It is not recorded whose cells these are; they may come from a transplant donor.

This clonotype was found a few times. CDR3 sequence: CASSLASHQMGNEQFF. The CDR3 DNA is TGCGCCAGCAGCTTGGCCTCTCACCAAATGGGAAATGAGCAGTTCTTC. V usage is TRBV5-1 and J usage is TRBJ2-1; D ambiguous. The germline V and J ends were trimmed by 0 bases and 7 bases, with 17 bases remaining between them. Germline values: CDR1 SGHRS, CDR2 YFSETQ. The CDR3 sequence is 16 residues long.

This chain connects TRBV7-9 to TRBJ2-2, with D maybe TRBD1 (6 bases). The germline V gene encodes CDR1 SEHNR and CDR2 FQNEAQ (reference sequence). Trimming removed 5 bases at V and 5 bases at J, with 12 bases between. The CDR3 totals 14 residues. The chain's CDR3 is CASSGRTGTGELFF. The CDR3 region has the DNA TGTGCCAGCAGCGGGCGAACAGGGACCGGGGAGCTGTTTTTT.

V gene TRBV27 combines with J gene TRBJ2-3; 8 nucleotides align to TRBD1. The V gene's germline CDR1 is MNHEY and CDR2 SMNVEV (reference sequence). This CDR3 spans 12 amino acids. The trim removed 4 bases at V and 6 bases at J, leaving 0 bases unmatched. The chain's CDR3 is CASSWTGDTQYF. CDR3 in DNA: TGTGCCAGCAGTTGGACAGGGGATACGCAGTATTTT.

The J gene is TRBJ2-1, the V gene TRBV27; D gene unclear. V lost 2 bases and J 5 bases, leaving 7 bases between the germline ends. CDR1 and CDR2 from the germline V gene are MNHEY and SMNVEV (reference sequence). This CDR3 is 13 amino acids long. In DNA, the CDR3 is TGTGCCAGCAGTTTACAACACAACAATGAGCAGTTCTTC. Protein: CASSLQHNNEQFF.

This clonotype was observed a few times. The CDR3 bases are TGTGCCAGCAGTGAGCCGGAACACACAGATACGCAGTATTTT. It codes for CASSEPEHTDTQYF. V is TRBV6-1 and J is TRBJ2-3; unclear D gene. Germline V gene data show CDR1 as MNHNS and CDR2 as SASEGT. The CDR3 is 14 residues long. V was clipped by 3 bases and J by 2 bases, with 9 bases between them.

There are a few counts of this clonotype. The chain is built from TRBV29-1 and TRBJ1-2; 9 bases align to TRBD1. CDR3 length equals 15 residues. CDR1 is SQVTM, CDR2 ANQGSEA, per germline. J was trimmed by 0 bases and V by 4 bases; bases with no gene match: 6. The CDR3: CSVVGQGNPNYGYTF. CDR3 coding DNA: TGCAGCGTTGTTGGACAGGGGAACCCTAACTATGGCTACACCTTC. The full variable domain, rest sourced from reference TRBV29-1 and TRBJ1-2, is SAVISQKPSRDICQRGTSLTIQCQVDSQVTMMFWYRQQPGQSLTLIATANQGSEATYESGFVIDKFPISRPNLTFSTLTVSNMSPEDSSIYLCSVVGQGNPNYGYTFGSGTRLTVV.

This sequence joins TRBV5-1 and TRBJ1-1, with D uncertain. Germline-derived CDR1 and CDR2 are SGHRS and YFSETQ. V lost 1 base and J 0 bases, leaving 10 bases between the germline ends. This CDR3 is built from 15 residues. For the CDR3, the DNA is TGCGCCAGCAGCTTGTTGGCCAGAATGAACACTGAAGCTTTCTTT. Translation gives CASSLLARMNTEAFF.

This clonotype was seen a few times. The V gene is TRBV27, the J gene TRBJ1-1; unclear D gene. Between the trimmed V and J ends, which lost 8 bases and 11 bases, there was a span of 21 bases. The length of the CDR3 is 13 residues. Germline values: CDR1 MNHEY, CDR2 SMNVEV (reference sequence). The CDR3 protein is CASGRDAPLVAFF. CDR3 DNA sequence: TGTGCCAGCGGACGCGACGCACCTTTGGTCGCTTTCTTT.

In its sample, this clonotype was seen a few times. CDR3 DNA: TGTGCCAGCAGTACCCCCACGAGGCAGCCCCAGCATTTT. Its translation is CASSTPTRQPQHF. The chain recombines TRBV12-3 or TRBV12-4 with TRBJ1-5; D gene uncertain. Trimming removed 5 bases at V and 7 bases at J, with 12 bases between. CDR3 length: 13 residues.